This T cell receptor (beta chain) was profiled in a study of blood T cell repertoires in COVID-19. Study-level information: PBMCs, B-cell-depleted T cells, or T cells were the source of the cDNA or gDNA that made up the material.

The V and J ends lost 5 bases and 2 bases, in that order; junction bases with no gene match: 1. The V gene's germline CDR1 is SGHDN and CDR2 FVKESK. This CDR3 is built from 14 residues. This clone was recorded once. TCRdb keeps only in-frame clones here, not all; method: immunoSEQ multiplex PCR. This sample has about 270,000 clones; more than 70% occur once, and the top ten carry around 5.4%. The sample was peripheral blood. The chain uses TRBV14 and TRBJ2-7, with TRBD2 identical over 12 bases. This receptor was identified in a man older than 75 with acute or convalescent COVID-19. The CDR3 region has the DNA TGTGCCAGCAGCTGGACTAGCGGGACCTACGAGCAGTACTTC. It translates to CASSWTSGTYEQYF.